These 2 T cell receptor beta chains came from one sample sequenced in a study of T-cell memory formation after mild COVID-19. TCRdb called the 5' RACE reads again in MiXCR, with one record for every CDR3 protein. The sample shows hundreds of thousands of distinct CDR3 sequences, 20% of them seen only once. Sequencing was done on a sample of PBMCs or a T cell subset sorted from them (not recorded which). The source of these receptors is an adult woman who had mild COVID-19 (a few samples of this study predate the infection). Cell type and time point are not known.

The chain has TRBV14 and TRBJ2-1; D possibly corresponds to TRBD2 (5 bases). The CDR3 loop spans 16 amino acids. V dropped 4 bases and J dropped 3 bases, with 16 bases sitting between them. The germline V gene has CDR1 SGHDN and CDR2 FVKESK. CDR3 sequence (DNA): TGTGCCAGCAGCCGCTCCGAGTTTCGGGGCTACAATGAGCAGTTCTTC. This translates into CASSRSEFRGYNEQFF.

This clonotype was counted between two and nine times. CDR3 protein: CASSYSGRGRQDTQYF. The CDR3 coding sequence is TGTGCCAGCAGTTACTCCGGCAGGGGGCGTCAAGATACGCAGTATTTT. V usage is TRBV6-5 and J usage is TRBJ2-3; 8 bases match TRBD1. The CDR3 is made up of 16 amino acids. Unmatched junction bases numbered 7, after V lost 0 bases and J lost 5 bases. Germline CDR1 is MNHEY and CDR2 is SVGAGI.